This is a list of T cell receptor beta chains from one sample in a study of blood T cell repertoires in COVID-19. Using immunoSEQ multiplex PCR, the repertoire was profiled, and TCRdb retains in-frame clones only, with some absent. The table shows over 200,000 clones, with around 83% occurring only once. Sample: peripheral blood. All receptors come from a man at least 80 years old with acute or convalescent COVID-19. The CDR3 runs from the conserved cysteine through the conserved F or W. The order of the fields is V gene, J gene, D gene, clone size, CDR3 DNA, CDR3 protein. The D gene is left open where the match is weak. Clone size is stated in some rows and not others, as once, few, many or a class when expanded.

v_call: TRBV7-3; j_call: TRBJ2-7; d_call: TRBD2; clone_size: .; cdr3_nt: TGTGCCAGCAGCCCGTCTAGCGGCTCCTACGAGCAGTACTTC; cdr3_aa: CASSPSSGSYEQYF
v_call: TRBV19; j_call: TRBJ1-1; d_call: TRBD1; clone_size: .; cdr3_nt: TGTGCCAGTAGTATAATCGACAGGGATACTGAAGCTTTCTTT; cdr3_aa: CASSIIDRDTEAFF
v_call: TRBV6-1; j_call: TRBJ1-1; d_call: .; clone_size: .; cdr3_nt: TGTGCCAGCAGTGATCCGGGGGACACTGAAGCTTTCTTT; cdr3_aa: CASSDPGDTEAFF
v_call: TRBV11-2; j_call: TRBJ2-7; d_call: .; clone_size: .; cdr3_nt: TGTGCCAGCAGCTTAGGGGGGGTTGAGCAGTACTTC; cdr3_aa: CASSLGGVEQYF
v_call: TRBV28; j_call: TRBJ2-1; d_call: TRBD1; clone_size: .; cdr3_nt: TGTGCCAGCAGTCCCGCATCCCGGGACAGGGGTAATGAGCAGTTCTTC; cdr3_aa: CASSPASRDRGNEQFF
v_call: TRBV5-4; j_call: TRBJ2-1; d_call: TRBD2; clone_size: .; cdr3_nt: TGTGCCAGCAGGCGGGGGGATAGCTCCTACAATGAGCAGTTCTTC; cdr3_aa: CASRRGDSSYNEQFF
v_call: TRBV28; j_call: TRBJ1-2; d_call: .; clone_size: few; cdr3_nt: TGTGCCAGCAGTTTAAGGGCAGGGGTATTAGGTGGCTACACCTTC; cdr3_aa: CASSLRAGVLGGYTF
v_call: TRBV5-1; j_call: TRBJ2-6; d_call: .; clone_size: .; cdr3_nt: TGCGCCAGCAGCTTGGTGCCCGGGTTAGGGGCCAACGTCCTGACTTTC; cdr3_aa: CASSLVPGLGANVLTF
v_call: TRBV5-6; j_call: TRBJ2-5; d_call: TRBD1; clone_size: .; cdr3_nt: TGTGCCAGCAGCAGTCGGACAGGGCGATCGGGAGAGACCCAGTACTTC; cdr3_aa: CASSSRTGRSGETQYF
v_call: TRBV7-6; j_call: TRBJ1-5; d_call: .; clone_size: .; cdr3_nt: TGTGCCAGCAGCTTAGCGGGGGCCTCGGGAAGCAATCAGCCCCAGCATTTT; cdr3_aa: CASSLAGASGSNQPQHF
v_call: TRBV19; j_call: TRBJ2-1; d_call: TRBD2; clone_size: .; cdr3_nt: TGTGCCAGTAGTATAAGTCTCTGGGCTAGCGGGATCTACAATGAGCAGTTCTTC; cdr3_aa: CASSISLWASGIYNEQFF
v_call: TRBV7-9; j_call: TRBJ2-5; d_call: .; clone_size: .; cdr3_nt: TGTGCCAGCAGCATGGGACGGGACTTGAAAGAGACCCAGTACTTC; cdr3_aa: CASSMGRDLKETQYF
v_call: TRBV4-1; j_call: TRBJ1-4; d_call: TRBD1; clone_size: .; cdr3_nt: TGCGCCAGCAGCCAAGAGTTCAGGGGGCGGTTCGCTAATGAAAAACTGTTTTTT; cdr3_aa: CASSQEFRGRFANEKLFF
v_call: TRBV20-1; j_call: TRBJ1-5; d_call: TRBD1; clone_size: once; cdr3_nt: TGCAGTGCTAGTCCTGGGGTACGGACAGGGGATCAGCCCCAGCATTTT; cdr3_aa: CSASPGVRTGDQPQHF
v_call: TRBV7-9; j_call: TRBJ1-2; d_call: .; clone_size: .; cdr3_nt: TGTGCCAGCAGCTTAGCGCTGATCAGCGCTTACTCTGGCTACACCTTC; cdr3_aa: CASSLALISAYSGYTF
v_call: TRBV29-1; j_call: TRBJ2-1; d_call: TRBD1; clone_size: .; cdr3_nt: TGCAGCGTTCTTGGACAGGGGGCCTGGGAGCAGTTCTTC; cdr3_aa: CSVLGQGAWEQFF
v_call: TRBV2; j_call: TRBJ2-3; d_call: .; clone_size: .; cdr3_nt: TGTGCCAGTAGCAGGGGTGATACGCAGTATTTT; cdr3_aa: CASSRGDTQYF
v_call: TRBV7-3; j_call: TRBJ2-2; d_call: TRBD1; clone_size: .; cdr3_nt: TGTGCCAGCAGCCCACGACAGGGATTCACCGGGGAGCTGTTTTTT; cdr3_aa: CASSPRQGFTGELFF
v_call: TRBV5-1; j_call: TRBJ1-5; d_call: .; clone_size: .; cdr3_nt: TGCGCCAGCAGTATCCAGGTCGGTCAGCCCCAGCATTTT; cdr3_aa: CASSIQVGQPQHF
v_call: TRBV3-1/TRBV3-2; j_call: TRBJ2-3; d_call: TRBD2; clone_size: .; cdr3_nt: TGTGCCAGCAGCCAAGATCGCCCTAGCGGGAGCGATACGCAGTATTTT; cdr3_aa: CASSQDRPSGSDTQYF
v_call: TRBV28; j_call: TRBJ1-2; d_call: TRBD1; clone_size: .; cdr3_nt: TGTGCCAGCAGTTTTCATCAGGGGGCTGCCGGCTACACCTTC; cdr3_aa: CASSFHQGAAGYTF
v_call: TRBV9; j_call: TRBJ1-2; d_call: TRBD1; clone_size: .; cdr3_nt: TGTGCCAGCAGCGTCGGGACAGGGGACTATGGCTACACCTTC; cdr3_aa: CASSVGTGDYGYTF
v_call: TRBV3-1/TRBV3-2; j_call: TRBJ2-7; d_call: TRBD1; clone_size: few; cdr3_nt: TGTGCCAGCAGCCAAAAACAGGGGATAGAGCAGTACTTC; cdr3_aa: CASSQKQGIEQYF
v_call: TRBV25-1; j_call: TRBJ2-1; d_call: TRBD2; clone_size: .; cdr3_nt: TGTGCCAGCGCGGGACTAGCGGGGGCTAGCTCCTACAATGAGCAGTTCTTC; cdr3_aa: CASAGLAGASSYNEQFF
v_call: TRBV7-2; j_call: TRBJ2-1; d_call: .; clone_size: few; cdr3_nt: TGTGCCAGCAGCTCGGAGGGGCAAACAAGTGAGCAGTTCTTC; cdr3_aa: CASSSEGQTSEQFF
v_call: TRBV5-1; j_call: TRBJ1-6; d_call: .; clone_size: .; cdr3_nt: TGCGCCAGCAAAGGGAAGGATTTTGAGGGTTCCGTCGATAATTCACCCCTCCACTTT; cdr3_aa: CASKGKDFEGSVDNSPLHF
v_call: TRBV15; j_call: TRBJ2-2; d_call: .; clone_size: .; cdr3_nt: TGTGCCACCAGCAGCCCCCAGGGGAGGGGAGCCGGGGAGCTGTTTTTT; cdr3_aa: CATSSPQGRGAGELFF
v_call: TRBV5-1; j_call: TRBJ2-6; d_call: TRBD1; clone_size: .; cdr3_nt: TGCGCCAGCCACCCGACAGGGAGTGGGGCCAACGTCCTGACTTTC; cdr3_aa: CASHPTGSGANVLTF
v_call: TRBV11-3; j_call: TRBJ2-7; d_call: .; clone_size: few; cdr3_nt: TGTGCCAGCAGCGCGAGGCCGGGATCCTACGAGCAGTACTTC; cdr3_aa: CASSARPGSYEQYF
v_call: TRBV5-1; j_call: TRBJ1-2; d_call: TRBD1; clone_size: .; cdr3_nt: TGCGCCAGCAGCGGGGAGACAGGGTGGTTAGATGGCTACACCTTC; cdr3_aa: CASSGETGWLDGYTF
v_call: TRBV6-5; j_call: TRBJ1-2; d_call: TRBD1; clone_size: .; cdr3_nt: TGTGCCAGCAGATCCACCGGGACAGTCTATGGCTACACCTTC; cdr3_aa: CASRSTGTVYGYTF
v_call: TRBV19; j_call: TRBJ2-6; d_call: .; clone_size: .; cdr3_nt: TGTGCCAGTAGTGCTCCCTTACTCTCCTCTGGGGCCAACGTCCTGACTTTC; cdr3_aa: CASSAPLLSSGANVLTF
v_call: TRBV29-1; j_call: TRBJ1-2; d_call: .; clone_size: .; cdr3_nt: TGCAGCGTGGGAGGGGTTTGGGGCTACACCTTC; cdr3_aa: CSVGGVWGYTF
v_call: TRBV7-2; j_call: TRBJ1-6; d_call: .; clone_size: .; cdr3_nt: TGTGCCAGCAGCCCAAGGGGCCGGTTGAATTCACCCCTCCACTTT; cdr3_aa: CASSPRGRLNSPLHF
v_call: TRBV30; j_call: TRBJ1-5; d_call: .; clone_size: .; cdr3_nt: TGTGCCTGGAGAAGGCGGGAGTGGGAGATCCGGGCGAATCAAATCAATCAGCCCCAGCATTTT; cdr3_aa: CAWRRREWEIRANQINQPQHF
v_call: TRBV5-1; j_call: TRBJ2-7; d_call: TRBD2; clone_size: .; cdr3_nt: TGCGCCAGCAGCGGGGAGGGACTGTACGAGCAGTACTTC; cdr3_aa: CASSGEGLYEQYF
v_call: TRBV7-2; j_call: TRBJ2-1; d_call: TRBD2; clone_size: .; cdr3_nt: TGTGCCAGCAGCTTAGTATCCCAGCGGGGGGGCCCTGGGGTTGAGCAGTTCTTC; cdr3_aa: CASSLVSQRGGPGVEQFF
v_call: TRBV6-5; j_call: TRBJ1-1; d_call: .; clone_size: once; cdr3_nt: TGTGCCAGCAGTTACTCCGTTCGGTTGAACACTGAAGCTTTCTTT; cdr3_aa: CASSYSVRLNTEAFF
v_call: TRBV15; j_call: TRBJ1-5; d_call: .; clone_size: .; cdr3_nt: TGTGCCACCAAATTTGGGCAGGGTAGCAATCAGCCCCAGCATTTT; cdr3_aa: CATKFGQGSNQPQHF
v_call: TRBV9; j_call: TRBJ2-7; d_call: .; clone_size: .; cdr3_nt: TGTGCCAGCAGCGTAGATGCGTTAAGGGACTCCTTACCTTGCTACGAGCAGTACTTC; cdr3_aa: CASSVDALRDSLPCYEQYF
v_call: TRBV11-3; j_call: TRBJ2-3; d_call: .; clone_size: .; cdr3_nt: TGTGCCAGCAGCTTAGTGGGCGGCACAGATACGCAGTATTTT; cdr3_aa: CASSLVGGTDTQYF
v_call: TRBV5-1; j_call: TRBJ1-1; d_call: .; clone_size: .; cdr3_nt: TGCGCCAGCAGCTTGGGACAGCCTAACACTGAAGCTTTCTTT; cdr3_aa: CASSLGQPNTEAFF
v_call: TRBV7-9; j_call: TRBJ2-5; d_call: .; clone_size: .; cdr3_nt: TGTGCCAGCAGAACCGTCGGGGGAAGGGAGACCCAGTACTTC; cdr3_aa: CASRTVGGRETQYF
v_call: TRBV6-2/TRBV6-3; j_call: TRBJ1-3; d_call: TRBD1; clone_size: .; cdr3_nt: TGTGCCAGCAGCTTACAGGGGACTGGAAACACCATATATTTT; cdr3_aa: CASSLQGTGNTIYF
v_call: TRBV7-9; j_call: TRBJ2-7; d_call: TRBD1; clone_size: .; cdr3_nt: TGTGCCAGCAGCTATACCGAGGACAGGGCCTCGAGGGGGCAGTACTTC; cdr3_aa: CASSYTEDRASRGQYF
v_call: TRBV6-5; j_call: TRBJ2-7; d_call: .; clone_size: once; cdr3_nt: TGTGCCAGCACCGAGGGGGTGGGCTCCTACGAGCAGTACTTC; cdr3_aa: CASTEGVGSYEQYF
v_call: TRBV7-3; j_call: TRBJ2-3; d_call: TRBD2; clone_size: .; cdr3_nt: TGTGCCAGCAGCCCCCGTGGACTAGCGGGAGATACGCAGTATTTT; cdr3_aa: CASSPRGLAGDTQYF